The 8 T cell receptor beta chains below come from one sample, sequenced in a study of cytomegalovirus exposure and HLA in healthy donors. 13 Jbeta primers and 60 Vbeta primers were used for the PCR. Clones were sequenced by immunoSEQ multiplex PCR, and TCRdb holds only the in-frame ones, with some missing. The table shows under 150,000 clones, with 81% occurring only once. The source material was PBMCs. These receptors originate from a man between 18 and 35 years old in good health and CMV-seronegative.

The chain combines TRBV30 with TRBJ1-3, with D possibly matching TRBD1 (6 bases). CDR3 size: 14 residues. Germline lookup yields CDR1 GTSNPN and CDR2 SVGIG (reference sequence). Trimming shortened V by 2 bases and J by 0 bases, and 8 bases separated the two germline ends. CDR3 sequence: CAWSQGLSGNTIYF. The CDR3 coding sequence is TGTGCCTGGAGTCAGGGGCTCTCTGGAAACACCATATATTTT.

The rearrangement links TRBV5-1 to TRBJ1-2, with 8 nucleotides matching TRBD1. CDR3 length: 17 amino acids. The germline gives CDR1 SGHRS, CDR2 YFSETQ. Germline trimming cut 4 bases from V and 4 bases from J; bases unmatched to any gene: 15. The CDR3 is CASSTRGRLLGSYGYTF. DNA for the CDR3: TGCGCCAGCAGCACCAGGGGGCGCCTCCTAGGATCCTATGGCTACACCTTC.

Of note for this clone: The same CDR3 arises from other DNA sequences in this sample as well. The chain recombines TRBV7-2 with TRBJ2-2, with a possible D match to TRBD2 (5 bases). The CDR3 is made up of 13 amino acids. Germline V CDR1 and CDR2: SGHTA, FQGNSA. With 6 bases removed from V and 7 bases from J, the gap between germline ends came to 12 bases. CDR3 in DNA: TGTGCCAGCAGTCGCGGGTATAACGGGGAGCTGTTTTTT. Amino acids: CASSRGYNGELFF. Full variable domain (outside the CDR3, taken from reference TRBV7-2 and TRBJ2-2): GAGVSQSPSNKVTEKGKDVELRCDPISGHTALYWYRQSLGQGLEFLIYFQGNSAPDKSGLPSDRFSAERTGGSVSTLTIQRTQQEDSAVYLCASSRGYNGELFFGEGSRLTVL.

The chain is built from TRBV9 and TRBJ1-3; 9 nucleotides line up with TRBD1. Germline V CDR1 and CDR2: SGDLS, YYNGEE. This CDR3 has 17 amino acids. J gave up 1 base and V 7 bases, and 12 bases lay outside the gene matches. CDR3 sequence reads: CASLVPGQGSSGNTIYF. The CDR3 DNA follows: TGTGCCAGCCTAGTCCCGGGACAGGGTTCGTCTGGAAACACCATATATTTT.

This clone was recorded once. The chain recombines TRBV9 with TRBJ2-2; TRBD2 matches 10 bases. The CDR3 spans 16 residues. The V gene end was trimmed by 3 bases and the J gene end by 5 bases; junction bases not matched to a gene: 7. The V gene's germline CDR1 is SGDLS and CDR2 YYNGEE. CDR3 amino acids: CASSAAAGGLTGELFF. The CDR3 coding sequence is TGTGCCAGCAGCGCCGCAGCGGGGGGGTTGACCGGGGAGCTGTTTTTT.

A few counts support this clone. The J gene is TRBJ1-2, the V gene TRBV27, with no clear D. The V end was cut by 6 bases, the J end by 2 bases, with 16 bases between. This CDR3 contains 15 residues. Germline V lookup: CDR1 MNHEY, CDR2 SMNVEV (reference sequence). CDR3 in amino acids: CASSRYEGGNYGYTF. The CDR3 nucleotides read TGTGCCAGCAGCCGCTATGAGGGTGGAAACTATGGCTACACCTTC.

The V call is TRBV5-6, the J call TRBJ2-5, with TRBD2 matching 8 bases. Per germline, CDR1 SGHDT and CDR2 YYEEEE. CDR3 length: 16 residues. V lost 4 bases and J lost 5; bases outside the gene matches: 13. For the CDR3, the DNA is TGTGCCAGCAGCAACATTCGGACTAGCCCTGAGGAGACCCAGTACTTC. Its protein product is CASSNIRTSPEETQYF.

Written as DNA, the CDR3 is TGTGCCAGCAGCTTTCCGCGTAAACTAGCGGCCACAGATACGCAGTATTTT. Its protein product is CASSFPRKLAATDTQYF. The chain carries TRBV5-4 and TRBJ2-3; 8 bases align to TRBD2. J lost 2 bases, V lost 2 bases, and 10 bases had no gene match. From germline, CDR1 is SGHNT and CDR2 YYREEE (reference sequence). CDR3 length equals 17 residues.